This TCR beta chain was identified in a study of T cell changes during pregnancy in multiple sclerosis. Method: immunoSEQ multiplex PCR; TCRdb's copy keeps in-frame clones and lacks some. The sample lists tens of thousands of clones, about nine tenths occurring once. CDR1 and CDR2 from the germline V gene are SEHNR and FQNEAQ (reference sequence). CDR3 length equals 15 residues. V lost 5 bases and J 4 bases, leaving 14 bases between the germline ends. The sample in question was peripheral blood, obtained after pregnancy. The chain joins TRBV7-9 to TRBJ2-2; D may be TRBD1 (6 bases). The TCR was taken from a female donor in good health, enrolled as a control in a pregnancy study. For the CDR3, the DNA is TGTGCCAGCAGCCAAAACAGGGTACCCACCGGGGAGCTGTTTTTT. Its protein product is CASSQNRVPTGELFF.